Each of the 22 T cell receptor beta chains below was sequenced from the same sample in a study of cytomegalovirus exposure and HLA in healthy donors. Generated by immunoSEQ multiplex PCR, the TCRdb table keeps only in-frame clones and is missing some. Here the sample spans roughly 270,000 clones, approximately 90% being singletons. The sample consisted of PBMCs. The receptors derive from a woman between 18 and 29 years old in good health and CMV-seronegative.

This clone was counted once. The chain carries TRBV29-1 and TRBJ1-1, with a weak D call TRBD1 (6 bases). The V gene lost 6 bases and the J gene lost 3 bases, with 17 bases spanning the gap. CDR1 and CDR2 from the germline V gene are SQVTM and ANQGSEA. This CDR3 comprises 14 residues. CDR3 region: CSVLRGGADTEAFF. In nucleotides, the CDR3 is TGCAGCGTCCTGAGGGGGGGTGCGGACACTGAAGCTTTCTTT. Drawing the rest from reference TRBV29-1 and TRBJ1-1, the complete variable domain is SAVISQKPSRDICQRGTSLTIQCQVDSQVTMMFWYRQQPGQSLTLIATANQGSEATYESGFVIDKFPISRPNLTFSTLTVSNMSPEDSSIYLCSVLRGGADTEAFFGQGTRLTVV.

This chain connects TRBV14 to TRBJ2-3; 10 bases align to TRBD2. In germline, CDR1 is SGHDN, CDR2 FVKESK. V dropped 1 base and J dropped 8; count of bases not matched to a gene: 6. This CDR3 has 15 amino acids. The DNA for the CDR3 is TGTGCCAGCAGCCAAGTAGCGGGAGGTGGCGGTACGCAGTATTTT. It translates to CASSQVAGGGGTQYF.

The V and J genes are TRBV6-5 and TRBJ1-5; the D is unclear. The germline gives CDR1 MNHEY, CDR2 SVGAGI. CDR3 length: 15 amino acids. V was trimmed by 0 bases and J by 1 base, leaving 7 bases between them. CDR3 nucleotide sequence: TGTGCCAGCAGTTACTCGGCCGGGAGCAATCAGCCCCAGCATTTT. Its protein product is CASSYSAGSNQPQHF.

The chain has TRBV18 and TRBJ2-5, with 8 nucleotides matching TRBD1. The germline V gene encodes CDR1 KGHSH and CDR2 LQKENI. V gave up 5 bases and J gave up 3 bases; unmatched junction bases: 11. This CDR3 contains 16 residues. In DNA, the CDR3 is TGTGCCAGCTCAAAAGAGGAGGCAGGGGGCGAAGAGACCCAGTACTTC. Residues: CASSKEEAGGEETQYF.

The chain links TRBV5-1 to TRBJ2-5, with 8 bases identical to TRBD2. Per the germline V gene, CDR1 is SGHRS and CDR2 is YFSETQ. V was clipped by 0 bases and J by 4 bases; unmatched bases: 2. The CDR3 consists of 14 residues. The CDR3: CASSLVLAGETQYF. In DNA, the CDR3 is TGCGCCAGCAGCTTGGTTCTAGCGGGAGAGACCCAGTACTTC.

The chain carries TRBV10-1 and TRBJ2-3, with D hard to call. Germline V gives CDR1 WNHNN, CDR2 SYGVQD (reference sequence). The CDR3 spans 14 residues. Trimming took 2 bases from V and 2 from J, leaving 8 bases between them. CDR3 protein: CASSEGLLTDTQYF. DNA of the CDR3: TGCGCCAGCAGTGAGGGGCTACTCACAGATACGCAGTATTTT.

This clone has only a few counts. The V call is TRBV28, the J call TRBJ1-2; D gene ambiguous. Per the germline V gene, CDR1 is MDHEN and CDR2 is SYDVKM. V was pared by 5 bases and J by 3 bases, with 10 bases between. The CDR3 runs 13 residues. CDR3 bases: TGTGCCAGCAGTCCCCCCGAGTACTATGGCTACACCTTC. It codes for CASSPPEYYGYTF.

The J gene is TRBJ2-5, the V gene TRBV7-3; 12 nucleotides align to TRBD2. The V segment lost 1 base and the J segment 4 bases; nucleotides outside the gene matches: 28. Germline CDR1 reads SGHTA; CDR2 reads FQGTGA. The CDR3 loop spans 24 amino acids. CDR3 protein: CASSLIVGRLLAGGPGSLPETQYF. As DNA, the CDR3 is TGTGCCAGCAGCTTAATTGTTGGGCGACTTCTAGCGGGAGGGCCTGGCAGTCTACCAGAGACCCAGTACTTC.

The chain is built from TRBV5-1 and TRBJ1-1, with TRBD1 as a possible D gene (5 bases). The CDR3 consists of 14 residues. From germline, CDR1 is SGHRS and CDR2 YFSETQ. Trimming left V 0 bases short and J 4 bases short, with 10 bases between. Here the CDR3 reads CASSLARGRTEAFF. The CDR3 DNA reads TGCGCCAGCAGCTTGGCAAGGGGTCGCACTGAAGCTTTCTTT.

The chain links TRBV7-6 to TRBJ1-3; no clear D gene. Germline CDR1 SGHVS, CDR2 FNYEAQ. The CDR3 has 17 amino acids. The V end lost 1 base, the J end lost 4 bases, and 17 bases lay between the germline ends. CDR3 protein: CASSLVQNARSGNTIYF. CDR3 DNA: TGTGCCAGCAGCTTAGTCCAAAATGCACGGAGCGGAAACACCATATATTTT.

The rearrangement uses TRBV5-1 and TRBJ1-2, with 7 positions matching TRBD1. The CDR3 covers 16 residues. The junction had 14 bases not matched to a gene; V was cut back by 6 bases and J by 3 bases. From germline, CDR1 is SGHRS and CDR2 YFSETQ. CDR3 residues: CASTFGDREVDYGYTF. The CDR3 DNA sequence: TGCGCCAGCACCTTCGGAGACAGGGAGGTTGACTATGGCTACACCTTC.

This chain uses TRBV5-1 with TRBJ2-1; 8 nucleotides match TRBD2. The junction had 4 bases not matched to a gene; V was cut back by 2 bases and J by 6 bases. The CDR3 loop spans 14 amino acids. CDR1 is SGHRS, CDR2 YFSETQ, per germline. In DNA form, the CDR3 reads TGCGCCAGCAGCTTTCTTGCGGGAGGCAATGAGCAGTTCTTC. This translates into CASSFLAGGNEQFF.

This chain links TRBV11-3 with TRBJ2-2; 7 bases are a match to TRBD2. The CDR3 length is 16 residues. The V gene end was trimmed by 1 base and the J gene end by 1 base; junction bases not matched to a gene: 3. Germline V gene lookup returns CDR1 SGHNT and CDR2 YENEEA. CDR3 sequence: CASSLVPSGNTGELFF. The CDR3 DNA sequence: TGTGCCAGCAGCTTAGTCCCTAGCGGGAACACCGGGGAGCTGTTTTTT.

This clone appeared once. The chain has TRBV19 and TRBJ1-1, with a tentative D call TRBD1 (5 bases). The ends were cut back, 1 base at V and 6 bases at J, with 12 bases in the middle. Germline CDR1 reads LNHDA; CDR2 reads SQIVND (reference sequence). CDR3 size: 14 residues. The CDR3 coding sequence is TGTGCCAGTAGTATAGCCGGGGGAGAGGCTGAAGCTTTCTTT. Protein sequence: CASSIAGGEAEAFF.

This rearrangement joins TRBV27 to TRBJ1-2; TRBD1 matches 7 bases. The junction had 7 bases not matched to a gene; V was cut back by 5 bases and J by 4 bases. Germline assignment: CDR1 MNHEY and CDR2 SMNVEV (reference sequence). The CDR3 contains 14 residues. The CDR3 protein is CASSRDRSFYGYTF. Written as DNA, the CDR3 is TGTGCCAGCAGTCGGGACAGAAGCTTCTATGGCTACACCTTC.

Only one count was recorded for this clone. J is TRBJ2-3 and V is TRBV5-1; 14 bases are shared with TRBD2. This CDR3 comprises 18 residues. J lost 3 bases, V lost 3 bases, and 9 bases had no gene match. Looked up from germline, CDR1 is SGHRS and CDR2 is YFSETQ. The CDR3 DNA sequence: TGCGCCAGCAGCTCCGGACTAGCGGGAGGAAAGTATACAGATACGCAGTATTTT. Residues: CASSSGLAGGKYTDTQYF.

The CDR3 DNA reads as TGTGCCACCATTGACACTCCGACTAACTATGGCTACACCTTC. Its translation: CATIDTPTNYGYTF. The chain carries TRBV10-3 and TRBJ1-2, with D uncertain. Germline assignment: CDR1 ENHRY and CDR2 SYGVKD. This CDR3 comprises 14 residues. Trimming left V 10 bases short and J 0 bases short, with 15 bases between.

V usage is TRBV2 and J usage is TRBJ2-1, with 7 bases matching TRBD2. Germline V gene lookup returns CDR1 SNHLY and CDR2 FYNNEI. CDR3 size: 16 residues. V gave up 4 bases and J gave up 2 bases; unmatched junction bases: 8. The CDR3 coding sequence is TGTGCCAGCAGTGGGGCTCCTAGCGGAACCTACAATGAGCAGTTCTTC. Its translation: CASSGAPSGTYNEQFF.

This clone was observed a handful of times. This chain uses TRBV19 with TRBJ2-7; 8 bases are shared with TRBD2. This CDR3 has 15 amino acids. V trimming: 0 bases; J trimming: 3 bases; junction bases outside the gene matches: 4. Germline V lookup: CDR1 LNHDA, CDR2 SQIVND (reference sequence). In nucleotides, the CDR3 is TGTGCCAGTAGTATAGACCATCTAGCGGGCTACGAGCAGTACTTC. This codes for CASSIDHLAGYEQYF.

The V gene is TRBV6-1, the J gene TRBJ2-7; TRBD1 is a possible D gene (6 bases). Germline values: CDR1 MNHNS, CDR2 SASEGT. The ends were cut back, 3 bases at V and 4 bases at J, with 19 bases in the middle. The CDR3 runs to 16 residues. As DNA, the CDR3 is TGTGCCAGCAGTGACGGTCGGTCTAGGGGGATTTACGAGCAGTACTTC. It encodes CASSDGRSRGIYEQYF.

The V and J genes are TRBV28 and TRBJ2-7; 7 bases agree with TRBD1. V shed 6 bases, J shed 2 bases, and the junction held 7 bases outside the gene matches. This CDR3 is 14 amino acids long. Germline V lookup: CDR1 MDHEN, CDR2 SYDVKM. CDR3 sequence (DNA): TGTGCCAGCAGGGCTCAAGGGACAGCCTACGAGCAGTACTTC. Residues: CASRAQGTAYEQYF.

The chain uses TRBV27 and TRBJ2-1; weak D call: TRBD2 (7 bases). V dropped 7 bases and J dropped 4 bases, with 17 bases sitting between them. Per the germline V gene, CDR1 is MNHEY and CDR2 is SMNVEV (reference sequence). CDR3 length equals 15 residues. CDR3 in amino acids: CASKGGLADYNEQFF. The CDR3 nucleotides read TGTGCCAGCAAAGGGGGGCTAGCGGATTACAATGAGCAGTTCTTC.